This TCR beta chain stems from a study of regulatory T cells in long-lasting Graves disease. Time point meaning: newly diagnosed GD, antithyroid drugs for less than 3 months. TCR sequences were obtained from RNA taken from PBMCs. This clonotype was found many times. Germline values: CDR1 LGHDT, CDR2 YNNKEL (reference sequence). CDR3 size: 16 residues. Trimming removed 0 bases from V and 8 bases from J; junction bases left unmatched: 7. Arm-PCR of CDR3 regions and iRepertoire HTBI primers were used to build TCR beta libraries. Source study methods: Spanning all samples, the identified segments comprised over 50 TRBV and around 13 TRBJ. MiXCR, run by TCRdb on the multiplex PCR reads, gives a single entry per CDR3 protein. These V and J calls are TCRdb output, not the study's own analysis. The sample includes more than 300,000 distinct CDR3 sequences, 10% to 15% of them seen just once. These data were also reused for a study on T cells in Graves' hyperthyroidism and ophthalmopathy.

The origin of this receptor is a woman under 30 with Graves disease. The input for sequencing was peripheral blood mononuclear cells (PBMCs), taken at new diagnosis, from a patient treated with antithyroid drugs. The chain combines TRBV3-1 with TRBJ2-1; TRBD2 aligns across 10 bases. DNA of the CDR3: TGTGCCAGCAGCCAAGAACTAGCGGGGTCGCTGGATGAGCAGTTCTTC. Encoded protein: CASSQELAGSLDEQFF.